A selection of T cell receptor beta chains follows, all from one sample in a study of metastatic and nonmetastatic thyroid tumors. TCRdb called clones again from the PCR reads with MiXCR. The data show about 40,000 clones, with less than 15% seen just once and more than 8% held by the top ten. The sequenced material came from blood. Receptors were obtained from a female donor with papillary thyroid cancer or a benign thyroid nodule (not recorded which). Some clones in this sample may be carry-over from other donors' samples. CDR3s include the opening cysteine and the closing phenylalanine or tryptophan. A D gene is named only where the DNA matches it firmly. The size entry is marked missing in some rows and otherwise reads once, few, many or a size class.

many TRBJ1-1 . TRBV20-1 CSANRGTSTEAFF TGCAGTGCCAACCGAGGGACCAGCACTGAAGCTTTCTTT
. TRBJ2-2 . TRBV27 CASSSGHGAGTGELYF TGTGCCAGCAGTTCCGGCCATGGGGCGGGCACCGGGGAGCTGTATTTT
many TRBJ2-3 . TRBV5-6 CASSPGPGTETQYF TGTGCCAGCAGCCCGGGACCGGGAACAGAGACGCAGTATTTT
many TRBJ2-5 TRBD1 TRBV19 CASSSPRDRGQVTQYF TGTGCCAGTAGCTCCCCCCGGGACAGGGGGCAGGTGACCCAGTACTTC
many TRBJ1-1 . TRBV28 CASSPLGQLNTEAFF TGTGCCAGCAGTCCCCTCGGACAGCTGAACACTGAAGCTTTCTTT
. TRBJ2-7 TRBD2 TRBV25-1 CASSESGLAGAYEQYF TGTGCCAGCAGTGAATCTGGACTAGCGGGGGCCTACGAGCAGTACTTC
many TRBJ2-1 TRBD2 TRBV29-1 CSVGGSSTSGRSYNEQFF TGCAGCGTTGGTGGCTCCTCGACTAGCGGGAGATCCTACAATGAGCAGTTCTTC
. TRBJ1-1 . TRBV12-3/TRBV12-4 CAGSRTANTEAFF TGTGCCGGATCTAGGACAGCGAACACTGAAGCTTTCTTT
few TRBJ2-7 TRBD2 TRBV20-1 CSAQELAATYEQYF TGCAGTGCCCAAGAACTAGCGGCAACCTACGAGCAGTACTTC
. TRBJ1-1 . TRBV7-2 CASSLVTAAEAFF TGTGCCAGCAGCTTAGTAACCGCGGCTGAAGCTTTCTTT
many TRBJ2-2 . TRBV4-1 CASSQAYNTGELFF TGCGCCAGCAGCCAAGCCTATAACACCGGGGAGCTGTTTTTT
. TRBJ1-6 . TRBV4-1 CASSQYWDSPLHF TGCGCCAGCAGCCAATATTGGGATTCACCCCTCCACTTT
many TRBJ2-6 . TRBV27 CASITFGSGANVLTF TGTGCCAGCATAACTTTTGGGTCTGGGGCCAACGTCCTGACTTTC
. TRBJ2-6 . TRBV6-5 CASSYLGANVLTF TGTGCCAGCAGTTATCTCGGGGCCAACGTCCTGACTTTC
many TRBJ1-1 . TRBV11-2 CASSLNFIGSMVNTEAFF TGTGCCAGCAGCTTAAATTTCATCGGGAGTATGGTGAACACTGAAGCTTTCTTT
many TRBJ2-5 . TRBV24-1 CATSDTGTFATPRKETQYF TGTGCCACCAGTGATACCGGGACTTTCGCCACACCGAGGAAAGAGACCCAGTACTTC
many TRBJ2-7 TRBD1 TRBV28 CASSDTGDSYEQYF TGTGCCAGCAGTGACACAGGGGACTCCTACGAGCAGTACTTC
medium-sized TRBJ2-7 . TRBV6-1 CASSEWVAYEQYF TGTGCCAGCAGTGAATGGGTAGCCTACGAGCAGTACTTC
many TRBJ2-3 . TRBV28 CASASLWAPDTQYF TGTGCCAGCGCCTCACTTTGGGCACCAGATACGCAGTATTTT
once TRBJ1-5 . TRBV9 CASSVPSQGLSNQPQHF TGTGCCAGCAGCGTTCCCTCCCAGGGACTTAGCAATCAGCCCCAGCATTTT
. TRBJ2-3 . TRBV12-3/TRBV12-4 CASSSRSGTGTQYF TGTGCCAGCAGTTCACGCTCGGGCACAGGTACGCAGTATTTT
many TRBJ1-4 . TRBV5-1 CASSPSGNEKLFF TGCGCCAGCAGCCCCAGCGGTAATGAAAAACTGTTTTTT
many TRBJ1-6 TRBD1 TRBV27 CASRGGTAASPLHF TGTGCCAGCAGGGGCGGGACAGCGGCTTCACCCCTCCACTTT
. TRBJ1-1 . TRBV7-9 CASSPMNTEAFF TGTGCCAGCAGCCCAATGAACACTGAAGCTTTCTTT
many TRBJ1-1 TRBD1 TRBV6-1 CASSLGQGSTEAFF TGTGCCAGCAGTCTCGGACAGGGTTCCACTGAAGCTTTCTTT
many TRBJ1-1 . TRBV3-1 CASSLLGASEAFF TGTGCCAGCAGCCTTTTGGGGGCCTCCGAAGCTTTCTTT
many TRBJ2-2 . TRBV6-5 CASSYALATGELFF TGTGCCAGCAGTTACGCCCTTGCTACCGGGGAGCTGTTTTTT
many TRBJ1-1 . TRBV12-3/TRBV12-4 CASSFGGLNTEAFF TGTGCCAGCAGTTTTGGGGGGCTAAACACTGAAGCTTTCTTT
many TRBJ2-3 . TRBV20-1 CSARGTWTGTDTQYF TGCAGTGCTAGAGGGACTTGGACCGGGACAGATACGCAGTATTTT
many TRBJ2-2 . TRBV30 CAWSVGLRTPGELFF TGTGCCTGGAGTGTAGGTCTGCGGACCCCCGGGGAGCTGTTTTTT
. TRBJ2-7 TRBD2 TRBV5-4 CASSLGGGMQYF TGTGCCAGCAGCTTGGGCGGGGGTATGCAGTACTTC
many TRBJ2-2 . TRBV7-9 CASSWGERGELFF TGTGCCAGCAGCTGGGGAGAGAGGGGGGAGCTGTTTTTT
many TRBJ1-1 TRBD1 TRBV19 CASSHYRDRGSGEAFF TGTGCCAGTAGTCACTACCGGGACAGGGGCTCCGGGGAGGCTTTCTTT
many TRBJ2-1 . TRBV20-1 CSARDYNEQFF TGCAGTGCTAGAGATTACAATGAGCAGTTCTTC
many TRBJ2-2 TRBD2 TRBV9 CASSVSGRVVTGELFF TGTGCCAGCAGCGTCTCCGGGAGGGTAGTCACCGGGGAGCTGTTTTTT
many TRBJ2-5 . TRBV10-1 CASSESAGALRETQYF TGCGCCAGCAGTGAGTCGGCTGGGGCGCTAAGAGAGACCCAGTACTTC
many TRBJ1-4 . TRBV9 CASSSNPGFEGNEKLFF TGTGCCAGCAGCTCCAATCCAGGGTTTGAGGGAAATGAAAAACTGTTTTTT
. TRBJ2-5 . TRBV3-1 CASSHPSPRGGETQYF TGTGCCAGCAGCCACCCCTCCCCTAGGGGGGGAGAGACCCAGTACTTC
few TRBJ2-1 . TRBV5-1 CASSLLLGASDLGNEQFF TGCGCCAGCAGCTTGTTACTGGGGGCTAGCGACCTTGGGAATGAGCAGTTCTTC
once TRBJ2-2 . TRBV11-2 CASSLTSGAGELFF TGTGCCAGCAGCTTGACGTCAGGGGCCGGGGAGCTGTTTTTT
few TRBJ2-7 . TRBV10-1 CASGVRGLPEQYF TGCGCCAGCGGGGTTCGGGGTCTTCCCGAGCAGTACTTC
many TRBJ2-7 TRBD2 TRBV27 CASSLLGEGYEQYF TGTGCCAGCAGTTTATTGGGGGAGGGGTACGAGCAGTACTTC
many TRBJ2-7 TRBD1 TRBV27 CASGGGQGPHEQYF TGTGCCAGCGGGGGGGGACAGGGGCCCCACGAGCAGTACTTC
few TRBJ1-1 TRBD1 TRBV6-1 CSSIPDRATEAFF TGTTCCAGCATTCCGGACAGGGCCACTGAAGCTTTCTTT
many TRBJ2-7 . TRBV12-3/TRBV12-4 CASQDIAYEQYF TGTGCCAGCCAGGACATTGCCTACGAGCAGTACTTC